These 5 T cell receptor beta chains were all obtained from the same sample, sequenced in a study of cytomegalovirus exposure and HLA in healthy donors. Both 60 Vbeta primers and 13 Jbeta primers went into the PCR. Produced via immunoSEQ multiplex PCR; TCRdb's table is partial and in-frame only. The table shows 160,000 or so clones, with roughly 65% occurring only once. Material: PBMCs. Source of these receptors: a man aged 18 to 29 in good health and CMV-seropositive.

The V gene is TRBV2, the J gene TRBJ2-1, with 8 positions matching TRBD2. Unmatched junction bases numbered 17, after V lost 8 bases and J lost 2 bases. CDR3 length: 18 amino acids. Germline V CDR1 and CDR2: SNHLY, FYNNEI. The CDR3 region is CASSVRGGPPPTYNEQFF. The DNA of the CDR3 is TGTGCCAGCTCCGTTCGGGGGGGCCCACCCCCTACCTACAATGAGCAGTTCTTC.

V and J are TRBV5-1 and TRBJ2-3, with 12 bases identical to TRBD2. V lost 1 base to trimming and J lost 4 bases; unmatched junction nucleotides: 7. The germline V gene encodes CDR1 SGHRS and CDR2 YFSETQ. This CDR3 is built from 17 residues. Here the CDR3 reads CASSLIRTSGIADTQYF. In DNA form, the CDR3 reads TGCGCCAGCAGCTTGATCAGGACTAGCGGGATAGCAGATACGCAGTATTTT.

This clone was counted only a few times. This chain links TRBV7-9 with TRBJ1-1, with 9 bases matching TRBD1. Germline CDR1 is SEHNR and CDR2 is FQNEAQ (reference sequence). The CDR3 runs to 15 residues. The V and J ends lost 5 bases and 0 bases, in that order; junction bases with no gene match: 4. The CDR3: CASSQGQGMNTEAFF. The CDR3 DNA reads as TGTGCCAGCAGCCAGGGACAGGGAATGAACACTGAAGCTTTCTTT.

J is TRBJ2-1 and V is TRBV7-9; TRBD1 agrees at 9 bases. The germline CDR1 and CDR2 sequences are SEHNR and FQNEAQ (reference sequence). This CDR3 has 15 residues. V lost 5 bases and J lost 3; bases outside the gene matches: 5. In DNA, the CDR3 is TGTGCCAGCAGCCTAGGGACAGGGAGCTACAATGAGCAGTTCTTC. This codes for CASSLGTGSYNEQFF.

This clone is a singleton in its sample. The chain joins TRBV27 to TRBJ2-5, with TRBD2 identical over 8 bases. There are 16 residues in the CDR3. The germline V gene has CDR1 MNHEY and CDR2 SMNVEV (reference sequence). V shed 4 bases, J shed 4 bases, and the junction held 11 bases outside the gene matches. CDR3 sequence reads: CASSSRTSYPRETQYF. The CDR3 nucleotides are TGTGCCAGCAGTTCAAGGACTAGCTACCCACGAGAGACCCAGTACTTC.